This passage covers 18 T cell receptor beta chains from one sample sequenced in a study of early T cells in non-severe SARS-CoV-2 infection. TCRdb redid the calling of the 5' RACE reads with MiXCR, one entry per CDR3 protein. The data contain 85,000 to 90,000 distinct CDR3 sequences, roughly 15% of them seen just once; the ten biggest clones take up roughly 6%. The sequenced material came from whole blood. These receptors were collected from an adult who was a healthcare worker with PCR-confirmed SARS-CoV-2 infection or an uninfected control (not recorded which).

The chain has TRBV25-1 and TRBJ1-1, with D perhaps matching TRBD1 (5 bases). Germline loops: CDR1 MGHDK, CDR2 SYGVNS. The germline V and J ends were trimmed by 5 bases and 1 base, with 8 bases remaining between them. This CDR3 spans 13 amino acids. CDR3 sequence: CASSTRANTEAFF. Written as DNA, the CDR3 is TGTGCCAGCAGTACCAGGGCGAACACTGAAGCTTTCTTT.

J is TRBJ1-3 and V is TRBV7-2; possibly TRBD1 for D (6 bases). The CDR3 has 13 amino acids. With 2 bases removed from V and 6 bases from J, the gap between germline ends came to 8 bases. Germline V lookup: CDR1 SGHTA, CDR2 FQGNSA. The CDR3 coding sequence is TGTGCCAGCAGCTTATACAGGGAAAACACCATATATTTT. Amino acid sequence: CASSLYRENTIYF.

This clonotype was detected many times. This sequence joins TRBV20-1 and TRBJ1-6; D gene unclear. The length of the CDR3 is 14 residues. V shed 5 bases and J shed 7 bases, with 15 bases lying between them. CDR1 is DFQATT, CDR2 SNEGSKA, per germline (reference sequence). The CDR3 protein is CSARPRGGNSPLHF. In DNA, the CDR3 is TGCAGTGCTCGTCCCCGGGGTGGGAATTCACCCCTCCACTTT.

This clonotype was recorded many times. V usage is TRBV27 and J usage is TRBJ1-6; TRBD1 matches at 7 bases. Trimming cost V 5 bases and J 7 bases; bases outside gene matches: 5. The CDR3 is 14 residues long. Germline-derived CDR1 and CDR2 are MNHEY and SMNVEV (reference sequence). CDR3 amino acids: CASSPQGLNSPLHF. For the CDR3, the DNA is TGTGCCAGCAGTCCACAGGGGCTCAATTCACCCCTCCACTTT.

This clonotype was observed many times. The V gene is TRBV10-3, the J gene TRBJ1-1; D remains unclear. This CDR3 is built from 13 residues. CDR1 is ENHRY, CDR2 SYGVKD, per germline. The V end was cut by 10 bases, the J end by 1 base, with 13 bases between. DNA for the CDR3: TGTGCCACCGATGAGACTGGGAACACTGAAGCTTTCTTT. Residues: CATDETGNTEAFF.

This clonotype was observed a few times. In nucleotides, the CDR3 is TGTGCCATCAGAGAGCGGGAGGGTAGACAAGAGACCCAGTACTTC. It codes for CAIREREGRQETQYF. This chain joins TRBV10-3 and TRBJ2-5, with TRBD2 matching over 10 bases. CDR1 ENHRY and CDR2 SYGVKD come from the germline V gene. This CDR3 is built from 15 residues. V trimming: 6 bases; J trimming: 2 bases; junction bases outside the gene matches: 6.

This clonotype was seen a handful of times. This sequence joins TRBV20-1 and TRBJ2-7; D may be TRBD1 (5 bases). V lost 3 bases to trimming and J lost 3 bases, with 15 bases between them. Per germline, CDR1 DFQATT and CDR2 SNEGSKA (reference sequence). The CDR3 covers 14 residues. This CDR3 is CSARLLDTYYEQYF. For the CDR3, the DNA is TGCAGTGCTAGGTTATTGGACACTTACTACGAGCAGTACTTC.

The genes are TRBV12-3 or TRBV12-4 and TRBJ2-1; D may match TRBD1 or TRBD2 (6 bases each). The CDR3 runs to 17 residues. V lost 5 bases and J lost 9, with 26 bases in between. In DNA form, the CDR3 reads TGTGCCAGCAGTCCCCACGTCGGGGGCCGTACAACGGTTGAGCAGTTCTTC. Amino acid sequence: CASSPHVGGRTTVEQFF.

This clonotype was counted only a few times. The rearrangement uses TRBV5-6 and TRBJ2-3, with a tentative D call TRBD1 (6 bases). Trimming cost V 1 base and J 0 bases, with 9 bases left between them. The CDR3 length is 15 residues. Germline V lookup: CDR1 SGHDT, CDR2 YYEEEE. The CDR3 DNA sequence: TGTGCCAGCAGCTTGACAGGGCCGAGCACAGATACGCAGTATTTT. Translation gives CASSLTGPSTDTQYF.

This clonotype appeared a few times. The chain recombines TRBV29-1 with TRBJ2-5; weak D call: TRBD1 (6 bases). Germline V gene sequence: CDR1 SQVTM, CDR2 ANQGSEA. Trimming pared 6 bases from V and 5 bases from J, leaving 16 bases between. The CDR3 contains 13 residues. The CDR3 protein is CSVQITGLETQYF. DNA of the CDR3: TGCAGCGTCCAAATCACAGGGCTGGAGACCCAGTACTTC.

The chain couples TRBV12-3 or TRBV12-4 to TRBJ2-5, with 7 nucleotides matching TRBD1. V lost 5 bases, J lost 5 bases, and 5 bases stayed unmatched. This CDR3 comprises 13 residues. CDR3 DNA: TGTGCCAGCAGTCGCACAGGGGACGAGACCCAGTACTTC. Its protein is CASSRTGDETQYF.

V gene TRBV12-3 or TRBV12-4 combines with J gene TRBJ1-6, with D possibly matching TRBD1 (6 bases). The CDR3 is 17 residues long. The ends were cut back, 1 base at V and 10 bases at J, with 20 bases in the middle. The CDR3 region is CASSLGQGLFVDSPLHF. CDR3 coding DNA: TGTGCCAGCAGTTTAGGGCAGGGGCTCTTCGTTGACTCACCCCTCCACTTT.

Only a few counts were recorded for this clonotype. CDR3 loop: CASQTGSTDTQYF. The CDR3 DNA sequence: TGTGCCAGCCAGACAGGGAGCACAGATACGCAGTATTTT. The gene calls are TRBV5-6 and TRBJ2-3, with 7 bases lining up with TRBD1. The CDR3 totals 13 residues. Germline V CDR1 and CDR2: SGHDT, YYEEEE. Losses at the gene ends were 7 bases for V and 0 bases for J; bases not matched to a gene: 2.

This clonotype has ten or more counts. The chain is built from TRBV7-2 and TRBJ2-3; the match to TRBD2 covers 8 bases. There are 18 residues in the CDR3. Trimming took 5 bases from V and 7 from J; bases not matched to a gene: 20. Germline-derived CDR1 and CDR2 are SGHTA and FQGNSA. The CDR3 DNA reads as TGTGCCAGCAGCCGAAGAGTTATTACGGGGGGGGCCGATCATACGCAGTATTTT. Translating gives CASSRRVITGGADHTQYF.

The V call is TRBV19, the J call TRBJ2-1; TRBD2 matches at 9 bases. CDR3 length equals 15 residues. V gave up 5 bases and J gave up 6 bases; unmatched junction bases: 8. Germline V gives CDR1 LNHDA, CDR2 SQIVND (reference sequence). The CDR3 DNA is TGTGCCAGTAGTCCGGGTAGCGGGGGCTCCAATGAGCAGTTCTTC. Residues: CASSPGSGGSNEQFF.

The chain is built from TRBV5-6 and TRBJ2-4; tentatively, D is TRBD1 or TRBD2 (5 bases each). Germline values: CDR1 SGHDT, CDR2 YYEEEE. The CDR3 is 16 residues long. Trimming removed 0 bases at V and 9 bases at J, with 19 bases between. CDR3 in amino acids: CASSLVWGKENGIQYF. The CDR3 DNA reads TGTGCCAGCAGCTTGGTGTGGGGGAAAGAGAATGGCATTCAGTACTTC.

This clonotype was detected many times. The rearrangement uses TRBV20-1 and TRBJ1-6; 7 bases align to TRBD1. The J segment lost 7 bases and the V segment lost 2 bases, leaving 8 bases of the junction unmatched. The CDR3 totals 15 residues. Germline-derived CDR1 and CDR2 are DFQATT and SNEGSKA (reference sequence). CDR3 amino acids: CSARQVGTENSPLHF. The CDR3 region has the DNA TGCAGTGCTAGACAAGTAGGGACAGAAAATTCACCCCTCCACTTT.

The CDR3 sequence: CASSRAALPHEQYF. DNA of the CDR3: TGTGCCAGCAGCCGGGCCGCCCTACCCCACGAGCAGTACTTC. The gene calls are TRBV3-1 and TRBJ2-7; D gene ambiguous. The germline CDR1 and CDR2 sequences are LGHDT and YNNKEL (reference sequence). V was trimmed by 4 bases and J by 5 bases, leaving 15 bases between them. The CDR3 totals 14 residues.